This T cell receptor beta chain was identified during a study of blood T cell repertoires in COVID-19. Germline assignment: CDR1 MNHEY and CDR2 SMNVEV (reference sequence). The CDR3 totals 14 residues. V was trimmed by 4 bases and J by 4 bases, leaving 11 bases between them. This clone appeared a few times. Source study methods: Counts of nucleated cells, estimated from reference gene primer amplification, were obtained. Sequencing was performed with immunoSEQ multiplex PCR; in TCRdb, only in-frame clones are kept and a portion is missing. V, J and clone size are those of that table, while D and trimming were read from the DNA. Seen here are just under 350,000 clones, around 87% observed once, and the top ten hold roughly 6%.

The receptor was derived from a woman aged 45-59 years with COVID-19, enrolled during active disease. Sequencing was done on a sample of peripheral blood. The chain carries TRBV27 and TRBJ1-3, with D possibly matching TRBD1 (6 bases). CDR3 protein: CASSSTGTGNTIYF. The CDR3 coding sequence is TGTGCCAGCAGTTCCACAGGGACCGGAAACACCATATATTTT.